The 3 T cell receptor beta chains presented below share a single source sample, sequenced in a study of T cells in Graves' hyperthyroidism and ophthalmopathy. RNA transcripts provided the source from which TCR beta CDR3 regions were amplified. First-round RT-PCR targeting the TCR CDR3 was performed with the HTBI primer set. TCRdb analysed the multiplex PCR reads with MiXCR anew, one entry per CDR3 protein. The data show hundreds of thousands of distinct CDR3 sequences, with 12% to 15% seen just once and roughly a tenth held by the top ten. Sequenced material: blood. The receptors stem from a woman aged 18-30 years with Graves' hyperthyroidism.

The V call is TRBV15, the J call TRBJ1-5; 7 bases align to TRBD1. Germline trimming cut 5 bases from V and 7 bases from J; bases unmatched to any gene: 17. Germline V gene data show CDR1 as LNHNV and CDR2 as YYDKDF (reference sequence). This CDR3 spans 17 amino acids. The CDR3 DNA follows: TGTGCCACCAGCCAAGACAGGGTGGGTGGGCCCGGGCAGCCCCAGCATTTT. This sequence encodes CATSQDRVGGPGQPQHF.

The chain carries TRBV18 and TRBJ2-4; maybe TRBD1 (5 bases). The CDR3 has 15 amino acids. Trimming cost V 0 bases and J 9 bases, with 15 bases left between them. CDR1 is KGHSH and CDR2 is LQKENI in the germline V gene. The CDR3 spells CASSPPSDTLGIQYF. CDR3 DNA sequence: TGTGCCAGCTCACCACCGTCGGACACACTGGGCATTCAGTACTTC.

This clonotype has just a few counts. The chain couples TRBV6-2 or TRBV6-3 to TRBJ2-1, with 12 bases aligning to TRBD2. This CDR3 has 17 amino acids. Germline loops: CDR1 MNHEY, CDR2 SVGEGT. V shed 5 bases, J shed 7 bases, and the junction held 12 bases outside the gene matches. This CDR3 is CASSLRPRLAGDNEQFF. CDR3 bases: TGTGCCAGCAGTCTTCGACCCCGACTAGCGGGAGATAATGAGCAGTTCTTC.